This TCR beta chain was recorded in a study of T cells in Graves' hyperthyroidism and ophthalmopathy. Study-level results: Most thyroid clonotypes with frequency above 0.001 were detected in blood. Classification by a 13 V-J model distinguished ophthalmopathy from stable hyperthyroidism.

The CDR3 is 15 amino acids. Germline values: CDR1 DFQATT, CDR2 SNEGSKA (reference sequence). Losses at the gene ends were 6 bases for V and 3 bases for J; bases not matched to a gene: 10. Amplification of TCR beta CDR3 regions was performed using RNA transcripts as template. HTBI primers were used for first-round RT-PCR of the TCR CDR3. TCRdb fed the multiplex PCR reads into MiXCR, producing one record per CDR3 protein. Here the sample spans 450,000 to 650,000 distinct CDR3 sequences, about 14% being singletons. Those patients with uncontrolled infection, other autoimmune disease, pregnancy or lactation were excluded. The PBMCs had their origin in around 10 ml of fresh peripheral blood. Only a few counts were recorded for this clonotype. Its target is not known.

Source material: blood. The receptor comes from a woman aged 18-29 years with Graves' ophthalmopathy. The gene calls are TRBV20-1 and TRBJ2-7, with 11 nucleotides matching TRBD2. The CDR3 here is CSASTGTSGIYEQYF. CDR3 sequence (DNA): TGCAGTGCATCGACCGGGACTAGCGGAATCTACGAGCAGTACTTC.